What follows are 16 T cell receptor beta chains derived from one specimen sequenced in a study of blood T cell repertoires in COVID-19. The repertoire was sequenced with immunoSEQ multiplex PCR; TCRdb's copy has only in-frame clones and lacks some. The table shows about 98,000 clones, with over 70% occurring only once. The sample was peripheral blood. Receptors originate from a woman older than 75 with acute or convalescent COVID-19.

The chain has TRBV4-1 and TRBJ1-1; maybe TRBD1 (6 bases). Per germline, CDR1 MGHRA and CDR2 YSYEKL. V gave up 1 base and J gave up 3 bases, with 24 bases separating them. CDR3 length: 19 amino acids. The CDR3 is CASSQVLQGPRVGYTEAFF. DNA of the CDR3: TGCGCCAGCAGCCAAGTCTTGCAGGGGCCGAGGGTTGGCTACACTGAAGCTTTCTTT.

The chain joins TRBV5-1 to TRBJ1-1; possibly TRBD1 for D (6 bases). Germline V CDR1 and CDR2: SGHRS, YFSETQ. CDR3 length: 14 residues. Trimming removed 2 bases at V and 4 bases at J, with 12 bases between. CDR3 DNA: TGCGCCAGCAGCTTAGGGACAACGGGCACTGAAGCTTTCTTT. Protein: CASSLGTTGTEAFF.

V and J are TRBV7-2 and TRBJ2-2, with a possible D match to TRBD2 (5 bases). This CDR3 is built from 14 residues. CDR1 is SGHTA and CDR2 is FQGNSA in the germline V gene. The germline V and J ends were trimmed by 4 bases and 5 bases, with 11 bases remaining between them. CDR3 loop: CASSSRTGTGELFF. The DNA of the CDR3 is TGTGCCAGCAGCTCCCGGACGGGGACCGGGGAGCTGTTTTTT.

The chain combines TRBV7-2 with TRBJ2-6; TRBD1 matches 7 bases. V was pared by 3 bases and J by 0 bases, with 5 bases of the junction left unmatched. CDR3 size: 17 residues. Germline CDR1 is SGHTA and CDR2 is FQGNSA. The CDR3 region is CASSLDRRFSGANVLTF. CDR3 sequence (DNA): TGTGCCAGCAGCTTGGACAGGCGATTCTCTGGGGCCAACGTCCTGACTTTC.

V gene TRBV28 combines with J gene TRBJ1-5, with D perhaps matching TRBD1 (6 bases). V gave up 6 bases and J gave up 11 bases, with 17 bases separating them. The CDR3 has 13 residues. Germline V CDR1 and CDR2: MDHEN, SYDVKM. In nucleotides, the CDR3 is TGTGCCAGCAGCGAAGGGGGTCCGTCGGCCCAGCATTTT. Amino acid sequence: CASSEGGPSAQHF.

This clone appeared a few times. The J gene is TRBJ1-6, the V gene TRBV5-1; TRBD1 aligns across 10 bases. The CDR3 extends over 16 amino acids. V shed 0 bases and J 5 bases; nucleotides not matched to a gene: 2. Germline CDR1 is SGHRS and CDR2 is YFSETQ. The CDR3 region has the DNA TGCGCCAGCAGCTTGGCCGGGACAGGGGATAATTCACCCCTCCACTTT. Its translation is CASSLAGTGDNSPLHF. Full variable domain (remainder filled in from reference TRBV5-1 and TRBJ1-6): KAGVTQTPRYLIKTRGQQVTLSCSPISGHRSVSWYQQTPGQGLQFLFEYFSETQRNKGNFPGRFSGRQFSNSRSEMNVSTLELGDSALYLCASSLAGTGDNSPLHFGNGTRLTVT.

The genes are TRBV5-5 and TRBJ1-5, with D possibly matching TRBD1 (6 bases). CDR1 and CDR2 from the germline V gene are SGHKS and YYEKEE (reference sequence). V lost 4 bases and J lost 4, with 12 bases in between. The CDR3 has 14 residues. CDR3 residues: CASSLGTPNQPQHF. Written as DNA, the CDR3 is TGTGCCAGCAGCCTAGGGACACCGAATCAGCCCCAGCATTTT.

J is TRBJ2-7 and V is TRBV2; 7 positions agree with TRBD1. The CDR3 loop spans 12 amino acids. J was trimmed by 4 bases and V by 6 bases; bases with no gene match: 3. Germline CDR1 SNHLY, CDR2 FYNNEI. The DNA of the CDR3 is TGTGCCAGCAGGACAGGGAGATACGAGCAGTACTTC. Its protein is CASRTGRYEQYF.

The gene calls are TRBV6-2 or TRBV6-3 and TRBJ2-3; no definite D call. Germline V lookup: CDR1 MNHEY, CDR2 SVGEGT. The CDR3 sequence is 13 residues long. The V end was cut by 8 bases, the J end by 2 bases, with 11 bases between. CDR3: CASRPTYTDTQYF. CDR3 in DNA: TGTGCCAGCCGCCCCACCTACACAGATACGCAGTATTTT.

This clone was counted a few times. The V and J genes are TRBV5-1 and TRBJ1-6, with TRBD1 matching over 7 bases. The germline V gene encodes CDR1 SGHRS and CDR2 YFSETQ. Trimming took 1 base from V and 7 from J; bases not matched to a gene: 2. This CDR3 region has 14 residues. CDR3: CASSLQGDNSPLHF. The CDR3 DNA is TGCGCCAGCAGCTTGCAGGGGGACAATTCACCCCTCCACTTT.

The J gene is TRBJ1-3, the V gene TRBV23-1; no definite D call. TRBV23-1 is identified as an open reading frame with a role that is uncertain. The V and J ends lost 4 bases and 3 bases respectively, with 19 bases between them. The CDR3 has 17 amino acids. The CDR3, as DNA: TGCGCCAGCAGTCCAATCGGTTCCACCTGCAATGGAAACACCATATATTTT. It specifies CASSPIGSTCNGNTIYF.

This chain connects TRBV4-2 to TRBJ1-1, with D possibly being TRBD1 (6 bases). V gave up 3 bases and J gave up 11 bases, with 22 bases separating them. The CDR3 sequence is 15 residues long. Germline V lookup: CDR1 LGHNA, CDR2 YNFKEQ. The CDR3 here is CASSQATRDTGLAFF. The CDR3 bases are TGTGCCAGCAGCCAGGCGACCCGGGACACCGGCCTGGCTTTCTTT.

This chain uses TRBV25-1 with TRBJ2-2, with 7 bases identical to TRBD1. CDR3 length: 17 amino acids. J was trimmed by 1 base and V by 3 bases; bases with no gene match: 8. Germline-derived CDR1 and CDR2 are MGHDK and SYGVNS. CDR3 coding DNA: TGTGCCAGCAGTGATTCGCGCAGGGGGATGAACACCGGGGAGCTGTTTTTT. This encodes CASSDSRRGMNTGELFF.

V gene TRBV28 combines with J gene TRBJ1-1; tentative D call: TRBD1 (5 bases). CDR3 length: 14 amino acids. CDR1 MDHEN and CDR2 SYDVKM come from the germline V gene. Trimming left V 5 bases short and J 0 bases short, with 10 bases between. For the CDR3, the DNA is TGTGCCAGCAGTGCGGGACTTATGAACACTGAAGCTTTCTTT. Translating gives CASSAGLMNTEAFF.

The chain recombines TRBV7-6 with TRBJ2-1; 11 nucleotides align to TRBD2. Germline V lookup: CDR1 SGHVS, CDR2 FNYEAQ. This CDR3 is built from 15 residues. V trimming: 1 base; J trimming: 6 bases; junction bases outside the gene matches: 2. The CDR3 sequence is CASSLGLAGGNEQFF. The DNA of the CDR3 is TGTGCCAGCAGCTTAGGTCTAGCGGGGGGCAATGAGCAGTTCTTC.

The chain joins TRBV5-1 to TRBJ2-5; 13 bases map to TRBD2. The CDR3 is 15 residues long. Germline loops: CDR1 SGHRS, CDR2 YFSETQ. V lost 3 bases, J lost 6 bases, and 5 bases stayed unmatched. The CDR3 DNA sequence: TGCGCCAGCAGCTCGGGACTAGCGGGGAGGAAGACCCAGTACTTC. Protein product: CASSSGLAGRKTQYF.